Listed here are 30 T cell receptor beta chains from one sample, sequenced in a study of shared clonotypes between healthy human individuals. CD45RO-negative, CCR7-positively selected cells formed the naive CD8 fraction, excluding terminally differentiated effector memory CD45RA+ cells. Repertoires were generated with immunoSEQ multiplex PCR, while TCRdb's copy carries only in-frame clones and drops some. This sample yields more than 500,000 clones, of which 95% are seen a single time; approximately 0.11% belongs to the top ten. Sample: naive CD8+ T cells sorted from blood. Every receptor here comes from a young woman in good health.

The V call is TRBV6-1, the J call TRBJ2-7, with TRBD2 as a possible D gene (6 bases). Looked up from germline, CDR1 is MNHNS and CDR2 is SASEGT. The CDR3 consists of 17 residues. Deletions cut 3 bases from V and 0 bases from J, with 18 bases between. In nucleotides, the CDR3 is TGTGCCAGCAGTGATTTTCTCGGGAGCCACTTCTCCTACGAGCAGTACTTC. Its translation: CASSDFLGSHFSYEQYF.

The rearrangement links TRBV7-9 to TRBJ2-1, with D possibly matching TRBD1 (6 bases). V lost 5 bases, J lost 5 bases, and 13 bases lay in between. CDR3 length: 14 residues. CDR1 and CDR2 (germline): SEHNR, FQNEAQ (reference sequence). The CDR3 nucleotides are TGTGCCAGCAGCGAACAGACAGGCCACAATGAGCAGTTCTTC. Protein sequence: CASSEQTGHNEQFF.

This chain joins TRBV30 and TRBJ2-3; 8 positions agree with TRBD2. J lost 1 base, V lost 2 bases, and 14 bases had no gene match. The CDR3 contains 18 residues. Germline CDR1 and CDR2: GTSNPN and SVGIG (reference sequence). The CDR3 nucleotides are TGTGCCTGGAGTAGTAACAGGGAACTAGCGGCGGGCACAGATACGCAGTATTTT. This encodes CAWSSNRELAAGTDTQYF.

CDR3 bases: TGTGCCAGCAGCTTGGCCGAGCCCCCTTTATCCTACGAGCAGTACTTC. The encoded protein is CASSLAEPPLSYEQYF. The rearrangement joins TRBV5-4 to TRBJ2-7; D ambiguous. This CDR3 has 16 amino acids. Germline lookup yields CDR1 SGHNT and CDR2 YYREEE (reference sequence). Between the trimmed V and J ends, which lost 0 bases and 1 base, there was a span of 14 bases.

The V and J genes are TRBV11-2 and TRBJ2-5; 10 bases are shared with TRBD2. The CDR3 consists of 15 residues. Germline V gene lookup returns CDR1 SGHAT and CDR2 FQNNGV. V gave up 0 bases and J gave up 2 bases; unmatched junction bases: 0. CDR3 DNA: TGTGCCAGCAGCTTAGAACTAGCGGGGCAAGAGACCCAGTACTTC. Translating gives CASSLELAGQETQYF.

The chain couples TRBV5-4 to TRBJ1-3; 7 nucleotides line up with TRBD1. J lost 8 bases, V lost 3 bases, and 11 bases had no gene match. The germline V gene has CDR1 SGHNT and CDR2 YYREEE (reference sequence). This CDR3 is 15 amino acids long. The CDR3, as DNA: TGTGCCAGCAGCTCGGGCGCGACAGGGCCTGACACCATATATTTT. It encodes CASSSGATGPDTIYF.

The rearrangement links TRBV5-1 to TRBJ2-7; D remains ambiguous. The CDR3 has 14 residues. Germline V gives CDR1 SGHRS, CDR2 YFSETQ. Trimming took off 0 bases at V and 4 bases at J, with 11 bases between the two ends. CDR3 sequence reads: CASSLEDLQYEQYF. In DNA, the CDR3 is TGCGCCAGCAGCTTGGAGGACCTTCAATACGAGCAGTACTTC.

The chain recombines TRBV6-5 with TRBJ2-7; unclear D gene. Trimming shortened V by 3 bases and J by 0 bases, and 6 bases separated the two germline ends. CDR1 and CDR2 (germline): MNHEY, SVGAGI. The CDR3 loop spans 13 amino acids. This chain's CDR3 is CASSYTVSYEQYF. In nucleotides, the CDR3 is TGTGCCAGCAGTTATACTGTCTCCTACGAGCAGTACTTC.

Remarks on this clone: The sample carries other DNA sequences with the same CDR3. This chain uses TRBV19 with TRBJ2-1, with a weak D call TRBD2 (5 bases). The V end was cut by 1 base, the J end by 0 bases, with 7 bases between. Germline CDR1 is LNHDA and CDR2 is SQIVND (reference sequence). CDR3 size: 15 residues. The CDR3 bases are TGTGCCAGTAGTATAGCGGGGAGCTCCTACAATGAGCAGTTCTTC. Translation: CASSIAGSSYNEQFF.

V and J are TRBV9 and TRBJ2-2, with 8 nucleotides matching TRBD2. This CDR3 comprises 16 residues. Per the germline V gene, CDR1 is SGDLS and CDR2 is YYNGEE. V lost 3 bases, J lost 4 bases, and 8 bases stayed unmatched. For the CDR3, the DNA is TGTGCCAGCAGCGGTAGCGGGGCGAAGGGCACCGGGGAGCTGTTTTTT. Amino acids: CASSGSGAKGTGELFF.

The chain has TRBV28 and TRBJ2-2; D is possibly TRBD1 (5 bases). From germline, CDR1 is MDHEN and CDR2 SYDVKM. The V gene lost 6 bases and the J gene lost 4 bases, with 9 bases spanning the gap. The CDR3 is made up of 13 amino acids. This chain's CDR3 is CASSRRVTGELFF. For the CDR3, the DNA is TGTGCCAGCAGCCGCAGGGTCACCGGGGAGCTGTTTTTT.

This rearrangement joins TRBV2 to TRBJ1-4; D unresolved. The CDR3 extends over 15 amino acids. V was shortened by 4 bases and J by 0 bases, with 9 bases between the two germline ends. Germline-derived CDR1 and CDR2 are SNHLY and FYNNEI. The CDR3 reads CASSVLGTTNEKLFF. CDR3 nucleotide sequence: TGTGCCAGCAGTGTCCTTGGCACAACTAATGAAAAACTGTTTTTT.

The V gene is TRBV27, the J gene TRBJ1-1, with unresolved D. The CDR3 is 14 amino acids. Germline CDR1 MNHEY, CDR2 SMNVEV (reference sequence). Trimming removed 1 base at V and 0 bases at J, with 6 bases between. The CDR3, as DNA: TGTGCCAGCAGTTTATATGGGATGAACACTGAAGCTTTCTTT. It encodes CASSLYGMNTEAFF.

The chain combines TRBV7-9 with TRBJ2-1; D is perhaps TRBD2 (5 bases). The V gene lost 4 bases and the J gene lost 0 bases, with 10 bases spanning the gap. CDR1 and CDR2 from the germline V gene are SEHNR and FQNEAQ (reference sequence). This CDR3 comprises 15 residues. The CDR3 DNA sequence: TGTGCCAGCAGCTCAGCTACTAGCTCCTACAATGAGCAGTTCTTC. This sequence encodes CASSSATSSYNEQFF.

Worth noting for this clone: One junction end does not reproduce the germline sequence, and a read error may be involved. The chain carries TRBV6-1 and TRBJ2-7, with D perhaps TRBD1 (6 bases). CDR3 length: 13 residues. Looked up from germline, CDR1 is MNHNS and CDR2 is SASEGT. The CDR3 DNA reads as TGTGCCAGCAGTGAAGTCACAGGGAGAGAAAGGTGGTTC. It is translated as CASSEVTGRERWF.

The CDR3 bases are TGTGCCAGCAGCCTTCTAACAGGGTTTGGGGAGCAGTACTTC. It encodes CASSLLTGFGEQYF. The J gene is TRBJ2-7, the V gene TRBV5-6; possible D gene TRBD1, 6 bases. Trimming cost V 4 bases and J 7 bases, with 18 bases left between them. This CDR3 has 14 amino acids. The V gene's germline CDR1 is SGHDT and CDR2 YYEEEE. The whole variable domain, remainder taken from reference TRBV5-6 and TRBJ2-7, is DAGVTQSPTHLIKTRGQQVTLRCSPKSGHDTVSWYQQALGQGPQFIFQYYEEEERQRGNFPDRFSGHQFPNYSSELNVNALLLGDSALYLCASSLLTGFGEQYFGPGTRLTVT.

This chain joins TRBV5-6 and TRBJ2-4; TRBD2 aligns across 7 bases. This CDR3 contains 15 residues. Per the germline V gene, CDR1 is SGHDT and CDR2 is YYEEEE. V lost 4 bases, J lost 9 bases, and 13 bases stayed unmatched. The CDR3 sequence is CASSPPGGGLAIQYF. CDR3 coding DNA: TGTGCCAGCAGCCCCCCGGGAGGAGGGTTGGCCATTCAGTACTTC.

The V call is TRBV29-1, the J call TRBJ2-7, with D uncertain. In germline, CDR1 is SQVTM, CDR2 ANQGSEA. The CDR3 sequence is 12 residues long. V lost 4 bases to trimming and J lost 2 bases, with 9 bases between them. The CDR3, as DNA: TGCAGCGTTGTCGAACGAGCCTACGAGCAGTACTTC. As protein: CSVVERAYEQYF.

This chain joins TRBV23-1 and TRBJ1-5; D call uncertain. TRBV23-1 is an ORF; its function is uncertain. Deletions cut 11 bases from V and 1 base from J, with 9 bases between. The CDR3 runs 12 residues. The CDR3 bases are TGCGCCGACACGTGGAGCAATCAGCCCCAGCATTTT. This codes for CADTWSNQPQHF.

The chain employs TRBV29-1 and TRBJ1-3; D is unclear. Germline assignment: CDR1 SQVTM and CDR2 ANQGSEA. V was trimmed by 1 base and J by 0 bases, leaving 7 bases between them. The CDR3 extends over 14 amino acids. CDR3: CSVEVPSSGNTIYF. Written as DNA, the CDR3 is TGCAGCGTTGAAGTCCCCAGCTCTGGAAACACCATATATTTT.

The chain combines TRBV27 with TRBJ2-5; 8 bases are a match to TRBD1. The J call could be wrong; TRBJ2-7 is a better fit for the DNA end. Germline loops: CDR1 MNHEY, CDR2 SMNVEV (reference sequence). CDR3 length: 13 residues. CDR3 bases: TGTGCCAGCAGTCAGGGGGCGGCATACGAGCAGTACTTC. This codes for CASSQGAAYEQYF.

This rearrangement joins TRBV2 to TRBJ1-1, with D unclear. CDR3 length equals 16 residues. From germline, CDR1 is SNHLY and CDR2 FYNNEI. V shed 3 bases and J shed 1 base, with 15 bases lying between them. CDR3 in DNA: TGTGCCAGCAGTGACAGCTTTGTTTACGGGAACACTGAAGCTTTCTTT. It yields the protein CASSDSFVYGNTEAFF.

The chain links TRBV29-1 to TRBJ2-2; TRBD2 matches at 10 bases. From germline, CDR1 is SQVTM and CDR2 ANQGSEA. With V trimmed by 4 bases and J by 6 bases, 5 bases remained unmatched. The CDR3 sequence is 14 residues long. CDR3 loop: CSVGSGRVAGELFF. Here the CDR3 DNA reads TGCAGCGTTGGGAGCGGGAGGGTCGCCGGGGAGCTGTTTTTT.

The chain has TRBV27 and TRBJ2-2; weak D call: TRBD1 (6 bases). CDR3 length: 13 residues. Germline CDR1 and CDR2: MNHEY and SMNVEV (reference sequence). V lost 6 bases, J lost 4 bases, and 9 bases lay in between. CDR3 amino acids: CASRQGGTGELFF. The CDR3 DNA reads TGTGCCAGCAGACAGGGTGGCACCGGGGAGCTGTTTTTT.

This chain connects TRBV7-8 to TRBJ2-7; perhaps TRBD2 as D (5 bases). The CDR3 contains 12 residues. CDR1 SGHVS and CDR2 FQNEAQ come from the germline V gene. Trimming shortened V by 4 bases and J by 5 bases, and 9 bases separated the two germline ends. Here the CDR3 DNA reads TGTGCCAGCAGCTCCGGGAAACACGAGCAGTACTTC. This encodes CASSSGKHEQYF.

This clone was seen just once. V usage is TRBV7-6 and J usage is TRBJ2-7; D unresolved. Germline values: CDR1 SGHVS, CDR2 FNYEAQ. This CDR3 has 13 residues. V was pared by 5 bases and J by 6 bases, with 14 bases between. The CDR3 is CASSPLQISEQYF. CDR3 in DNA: TGTGCCAGCAGCCCCCTTCAAATATCCGAGCAGTACTTC.

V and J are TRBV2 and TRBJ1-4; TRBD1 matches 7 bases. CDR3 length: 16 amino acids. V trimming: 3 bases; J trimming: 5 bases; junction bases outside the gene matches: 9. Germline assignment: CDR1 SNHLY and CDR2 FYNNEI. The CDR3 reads CASSEGRGGLNEKLFF. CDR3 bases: TGTGCCAGCAGTGAGGGCAGGGGGGGTTTGAATGAAAAACTGTTTTTT.

CDR3: CASDSQGATYGYTF. For the CDR3, the DNA is TGTGCCAGCGATTCTCAGGGGGCCACCTATGGCTACACCTTC. V usage is TRBV28 and J usage is TRBJ1-2; 8 bases line up with TRBD1. The CDR3 consists of 14 residues. Unmatched junction bases numbered 9, after V lost 8 bases and J lost 4 bases. The germline V gene encodes CDR1 MDHEN and CDR2 SYDVKM.

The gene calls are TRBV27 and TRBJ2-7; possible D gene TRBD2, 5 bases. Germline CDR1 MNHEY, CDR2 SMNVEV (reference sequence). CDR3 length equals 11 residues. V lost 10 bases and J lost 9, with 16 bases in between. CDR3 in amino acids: CATAAGGGQYF. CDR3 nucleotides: TGTGCCACCGCTGCCGGCGGAGGGCAGTACTTC.

CDR3 DNA sequence: TGCGCCAGCAGCCACAGGGGGTCCGAGCAGTACTTC. Residues: CASSHRGSEQYF. The chain employs TRBV5-1 and TRBJ2-7; 8 bases are shared with TRBD1. CDR1 and CDR2 (germline): SGHRS, YFSETQ. V shed 4 bases and J 6 bases; nucleotides not matched to a gene: 3. CDR3 length equals 12 residues.